The table lists the clone carrying this T cell receptor beta chain with many counts. Germline V gives CDR1 SQVTM, CDR2 ANQGSEA. The V and J ends lost 7 bases and 2 bases respectively, with 20 bases between them. There are 15 residues in the CDR3. The entry originates in a study of T cells in Graves' hyperthyroidism and ophthalmopathy. Regions amplified from RNA transcripts were the TCR beta CDR3 regions. First-round RT-PCR of the TCR CDR3 relied on the HTBI primer set. TCRdb re-called the multiplex PCR reads with MiXCR, one entry per CDR3 protein. The sample includes under 400,000 distinct CDR3 sequences, about a sixth of them seen just once.

The sequence was collected from a woman aged 40 to 50 with Graves' ophthalmopathy. Sequenced sample: blood. This chain connects TRBV29-1 to TRBJ2-5, with D hard to call. The CDR3 sequence is CSAERKLGLQETQYF. Here the CDR3 DNA reads TGCAGCGCTGAGCGTAAGTTAGGGCTACAAGAGACCCAGTACTTC.